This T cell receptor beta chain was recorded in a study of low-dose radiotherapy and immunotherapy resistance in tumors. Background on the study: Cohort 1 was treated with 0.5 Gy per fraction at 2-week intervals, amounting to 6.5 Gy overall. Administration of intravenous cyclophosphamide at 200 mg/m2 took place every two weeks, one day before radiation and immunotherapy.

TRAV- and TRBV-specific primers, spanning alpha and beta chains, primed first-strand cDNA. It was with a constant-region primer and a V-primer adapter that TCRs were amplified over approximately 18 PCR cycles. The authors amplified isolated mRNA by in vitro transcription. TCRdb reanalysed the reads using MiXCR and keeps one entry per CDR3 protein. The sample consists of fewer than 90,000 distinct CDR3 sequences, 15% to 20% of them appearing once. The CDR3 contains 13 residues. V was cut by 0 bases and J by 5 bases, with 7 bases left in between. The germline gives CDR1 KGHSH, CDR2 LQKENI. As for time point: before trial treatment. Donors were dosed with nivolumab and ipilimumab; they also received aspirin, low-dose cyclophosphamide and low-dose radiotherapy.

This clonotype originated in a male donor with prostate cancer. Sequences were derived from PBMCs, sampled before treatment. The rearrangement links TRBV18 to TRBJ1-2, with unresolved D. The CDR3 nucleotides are TGTGCCAGCTCACCACCGACGGCGTATGGCTACACCTTC. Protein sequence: CASSPPTAYGYTF.